This is a list of T cell receptor beta chains from one sample in a study of vaccination and CD4 T cells after COVID-19. TCRdb recomputed calls from the PCR reads with MiXCR, one row per CDR3 protein. This sample yields 10,000 to 12,000 distinct CDR3 sequences, of which 28% are seen a single time; approximately 16% belongs to the top ten. These receptors' antigens are unknown. The specimen comprised CD4+ T cells from blood, cultured in vitro, sampled after SARS-CoV-2 vaccination. These receptors all stem from a human donor who had recovered from COVID-19. Both conserved end residues are part of each CDR3. A D gene is named only where the DNA matches it firmly. Size is stated for part of the rows, as once, few or many counts, or as a class when the clone is expanded.

>TRBJ1-1|TRBV15|few|-
CATSVRGNTEAFF
TGTGCCACCAGCGTGCGTGGGAACACTGAAGCTTTCTTT
>TRBJ1-5|TRBV7-2|medium-sized|-
CASSLAVNQPQHF
TGTGCCAGCAGCTTGGCAGTCAATCAGCCCCAGCATTTT
>TRBJ1-1|TRBV6-1|few|-
CASSDGQNTEAFF
TGTGCCAGCAGTGACGGACAGAACACTGAAGCTTTCTTT
>TRBJ2-7|TRBV27|-|TRBD2
CASLGTSGRYEQYF
TGTGCCAGCCTCGGGACTAGCGGTAGATACGAGCAGTACTTC
>TRBJ1-4|TRBV7-9|few|-
CASSRKGLEKLFF
TGTGCCAGCAGCCGGAAAGGGCTTGAAAAACTGTTTTTT
>TRBJ2-4|TRBV6-2/TRBV6-3|-|TRBD2
CASSGGGGNIQYF
TGTGCCAGCAGTGGCGGGGGAGGAAACATTCAGTACTTC
>TRBJ2-1|TRBV7-2|-|-
CASSPSRGWQFF
TGTGCCAGCAGCCCCTCAAGGGGGTGGCAGTTCTTC
>TRBJ2-3|TRBV20-1|-|TRBD2
CSAVSGTSGMADTQYF
TGCAGTGCTGTGTCCGGGACTAGCGGGATGGCAGATACGCAGTATTTT
>TRBJ2-7|TRBV20-1|once|TRBD2
CSALTSGGPYEQYF
TGCAGTGCACTCACTAGCGGAGGACCCTACGAGCAGTACTTC
>TRBJ2-7|TRBV28|few|TRBD2
CASSVFGLAVYEQYF
TGTGCCAGCAGTGTCTTCGGACTAGCGGTATACGAGCAGTACTTC
>TRBJ1-2|TRBV10-1|few|-
CASSGTVEGYTF
TGCGCCAGCAGTGGGACGGTGGAGGGCTACACCTTC
>TRBJ2-3|TRBV7-9|few|-
CASSFERSPYTDTQYF
TGTGCCAGCAGCTTTGAGCGGAGCCCTTACACAGATACGCAGTATTTT
>TRBJ1-5|TRBV12-3/TRBV12-4|few|-
CASSLRLRGAGQPQHF
TGTGCCAGCAGTTTACGGCTTCGAGGAGCGGGCCAGCCCCAGCATTTT
>TRBJ2-5|TRBV9|once|TRBD2
CASSTGAGGRETQYF
TGTGCCAGCAGCACCGGAGCGGGAGGCCGCGAGACCCAGTACTTC
>TRBJ2-3|TRBV24-1|-|TRBD2
CATSDPTSGRSDTQYF
TGTGCCACCAGTGACCCGACTAGCGGGAGGTCAGATACGCAGTATTTT